These 8 T cell receptor beta chains were all obtained from the same sample, sequenced in a study of vaccination effects on CD4 cells after COVID-19 (dated by TCRdb to between 2021 and 2023). Antigens for these TCRs are unknown. Preparation of the library involved the immunoSEQ multiplex PCR assay. TCRdb retrieved this table from immuneACCESS and kept in-frame rearrangements only. Not all clones are present; in checked studies, unresolved V genes account for under half, and no reason is known for the remainder. The sample table contains around 70,000 clones; only one count was recorded for roughly three quarters of them. The ten largest clones add up to roughly 2% of the sample. After less than eleven days of culture, CD4+ T cells were isolated with the EasySep CD4+ T cell isolation kit. The sample in question was CD4+ T cells from PBMCs cultured without peptide, obtained before COVID-19 vaccination. The receptors originated from a human donor who received a COVID-19 vaccine.

This chain uses TRBV15 with TRBJ1-6; D unresolved. The CDR3 loop spans 14 amino acids. V dropped 0 bases and J dropped 6 bases, with 6 bases sitting between them. Germline V gives CDR1 LNHNV, CDR2 YYDKDF (reference sequence). The CDR3 spells CATSRDEGNSPLHF. The CDR3 DNA follows: TGTGCCACCAGCAGAGATGAGGGTAATTCACCCCTCCACTTT.

The V call is TRBV28, the J call TRBJ2-1; no reliable D call. The CDR3 runs 16 residues. The germline gives CDR1 MDHEN, CDR2 SYDVKM. V was clipped by 2 bases and J by 1 base, with 12 bases between them. The CDR3 region has the DNA TGTGCCAGCAGTTTAACTGGTCAGCTTTCCTACAATGAGCAGTTCTTC. Protein product: CASSLTGQLSYNEQFF. The whole variable domain, remainder taken from reference TRBV28 and TRBJ2-1, is DVKVTQSSRYLVKRTGEKVFLECVQDMDHENMFWYRQDPGLGLRLIYFSYDVKMKEKGDIPEGYSVSREKKERFSLILESASTNQTSMYLCASSLTGQLSYNEQFFGPGTRLTVL.

J is TRBJ2-5 and V is TRBV5-1, with 8 bases fitting TRBD1. Trimming took 1 base from V and 5 from J; bases not matched to a gene: 4. The CDR3 spans 14 residues. Per germline, CDR1 SGHRS and CDR2 YFSETQ. The CDR3 sequence: CASSLQGARETQYF. CDR3 bases: TGCGCCAGCAGCTTGCAGGGGGCGCGTGAGACCCAGTACTTC.

V usage is TRBV10-1 and J usage is TRBJ2-7, with D unclear. The V end was cut by 10 bases, the J end by 1 base, with 14 bases between. The germline CDR1 and CDR2 sequences are WNHNN and SYGVQD (reference sequence). CDR3 length: 13 residues. CDR3 region: CATAGGNSYEQYV. CDR3 DNA sequence: TGCGCCACCGCTGGCGGCAATTCCTACGAGCAGTACGTC.

Only a few counts were recorded for this clone. V is TRBV4-1 and J is TRBJ2-1; 14 bases are shared with TRBD2. Germline V CDR1 and CDR2: MGHRA, YSYEKL. V lost 1 base and J lost 1; bases outside the gene matches: 6. CDR3 length equals 19 residues. Here the CDR3 DNA reads TGCGCCAGCAGCCAAGTGACTAGCGGGGGGGCCGGATCCTACAATGAGCAGTTCTTC. This encodes CASSQVTSGGAGSYNEQFF.

This chain joins TRBV19 and TRBJ2-5; possibly TRBD1 for D (6 bases). V was cut by 1 base and J by 1 base, with 13 bases left in between. Germline assignment: CDR1 LNHDA and CDR2 SQIVND (reference sequence). The CDR3 contains 16 residues. The CDR3, as DNA: TGTGCCAGTAGTATAGGACAGGCCCTGTCCCAAGAGACCCAGTACTTC. Its protein is CASSIGQALSQETQYF.

This chain links TRBV27 with TRBJ2-3; D possibly corresponds to TRBD1 (6 bases). This CDR3 is 16 amino acids long. Between the trimmed V and J ends, which lost 5 bases and 4 bases, there was a span of 19 bases. Germline CDR1 reads MNHEY; CDR2 reads SMNVEV (reference sequence). Here the CDR3 DNA reads TGTGCCAGCAGTCCTTTTAGGGCAGGGGTTGCAGATACGCAGTATTTT. It translates to CASSPFRAGVADTQYF.

The gene calls are TRBV6-5 and TRBJ1-3; no clear D. CDR1 MNHEY and CDR2 SVGAGI come from the germline V gene. V lost 7 bases to trimming and J lost 0 bases, with 4 bases between them. The CDR3 is 12 amino acids. The CDR3 bases are TGTGCCAGCACCGGCTCTGGAAACACCATATATTTT. This sequence encodes CASTGSGNTIYF.